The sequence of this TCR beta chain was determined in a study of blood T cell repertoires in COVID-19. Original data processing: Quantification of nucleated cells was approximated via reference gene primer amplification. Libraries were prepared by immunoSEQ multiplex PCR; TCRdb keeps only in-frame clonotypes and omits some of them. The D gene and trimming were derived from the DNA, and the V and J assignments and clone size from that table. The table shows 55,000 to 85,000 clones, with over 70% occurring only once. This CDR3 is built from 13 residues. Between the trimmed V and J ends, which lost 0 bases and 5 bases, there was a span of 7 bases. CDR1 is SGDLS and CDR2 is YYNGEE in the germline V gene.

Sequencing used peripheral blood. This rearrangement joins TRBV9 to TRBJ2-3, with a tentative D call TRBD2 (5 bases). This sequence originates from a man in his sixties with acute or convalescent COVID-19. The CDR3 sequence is CASSVEGRDTQYF. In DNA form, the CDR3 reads TGTGCCAGCAGCGTAGAAGGGAGAGATACGCAGTATTTT.